The clone carrying this T cell receptor beta chain appeared once. The data were obtained in a study of blood T cell repertoires in COVID-19. Generated by immunoSEQ multiplex PCR, the TCRdb table keeps only in-frame clones and is missing some. The sample includes 300,000 or so clones, around four fifths seen only once; the top ten take approximately 1.1%. CDR3 length: 18 amino acids. V lost 5 bases and J lost 2; bases outside the gene matches: 13. Germline CDR1 MGHRA, CDR2 YSYEKL. The chain employs TRBV4-1 and TRBJ1-3, with 9 bases aligning to TRBD1. This clonotype was obtained from a woman aged 45-65 years with acute or convalescent COVID-19. Sequencing used peripheral blood. The CDR3 DNA is TGCGCCAGCAGCTACGGACAGGGGCAAATAGTCGCTGGAAACACCATATATTTT. Protein: CASSYGQGQIVAGNTIYF.